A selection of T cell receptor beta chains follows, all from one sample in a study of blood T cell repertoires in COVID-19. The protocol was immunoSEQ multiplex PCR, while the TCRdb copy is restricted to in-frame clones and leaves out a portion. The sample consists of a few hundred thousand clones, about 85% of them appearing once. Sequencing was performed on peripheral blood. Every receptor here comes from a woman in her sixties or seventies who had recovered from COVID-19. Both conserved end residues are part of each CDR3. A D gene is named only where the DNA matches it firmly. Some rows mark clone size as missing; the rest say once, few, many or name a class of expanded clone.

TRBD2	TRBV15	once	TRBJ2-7	CATSRGLAESYEQYF	TGTGCCACCAGCAGAGGACTAGCGGAGTCCTACGAGCAGTACTTC
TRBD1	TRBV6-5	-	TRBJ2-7	CASRPRGRLSYEQYF	TGTGCCAGCAGGCCCAGGGGGCGCCTCTCCTACGAGCAGTACTTC
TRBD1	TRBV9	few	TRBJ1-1	CASSAGQTGREAFF	TGTGCCAGCAGCGCGGGACAGACGGGCCGTGAAGCTTTCTTT
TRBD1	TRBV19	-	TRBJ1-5	CASSRGTGDGQPQHF	TGTGCCAGTAGCCGTGGGACAGGGGACGGTCAGCCCCAGCATTTT
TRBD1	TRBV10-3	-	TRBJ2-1	CAIRRTGQGDNEQFF	TGTGCCATCAGAAGGACAGGGCAGGGGGACAATGAGCAGTTCTTC
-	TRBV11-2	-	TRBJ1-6	CASSLLNSPLHF	TGTGCCAGCAGCTTACTAAATTCACCCCTCCACTTT
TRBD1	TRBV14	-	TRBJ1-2	CASSHDRGPGYTF	TGTGCCAGCAGCCACGACAGGGGGCCCGGCTACACCTTC
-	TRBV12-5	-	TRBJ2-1	CASGLVEGVFYNEQFF	TGTGCTAGTGGTTTGGTAGAAGGGGTGTTCTACAATGAGCAGTTCTTC
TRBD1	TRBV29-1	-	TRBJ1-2	CSVEDGTGSYGYTF	TGCAGCGTTGAAGATGGGACAGGGTCCTATGGCTACACCTTC
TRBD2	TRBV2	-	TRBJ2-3	CASRAGGPTDTQYF	TGTGCCAGCAGAGCGGGGGGGCCCACAGATACGCAGTATTTT
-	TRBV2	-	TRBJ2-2	CASSWTTHTGELFF	TGTGCCAGCAGTTGGACTACTCACACCGGGGAGCTGTTTTTT
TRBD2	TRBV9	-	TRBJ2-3	CASSLAGGITDTQYF	TGTGCCAGCAGTCTAGCGGGGGGGATCACAGATACGCAGTATTTT
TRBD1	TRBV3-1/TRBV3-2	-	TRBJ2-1	CASSRPPGQGSGSYNEQFF	TGTGCCAGCAGCCGGCCTCCGGGACAGGGGTCTGGCTCCTACAATGAGCAGTTCTTC